The entry below gives a single T cell receptor (beta chain) sequence along with its context. This receptor's antigen is unknown. No clone much larger than this one lies a single base away; base qualities are absent. Peripheral blood CD8+ and CD4+ T cells from healthy donors, Susac syndrome patients and multiple sclerosis patients were profiled by high-throughput TCR beta sequencing. Recently defined diagnostic criteria for definite or probable disease were met by the Susac syndrome patients. Bulk CD8+ and CD4+ T cells were purified magnetically by negative isolation, whereas CD8+ TEMRA cells were enriched by FACS. Blood was collected in EDTA tubes and processed within 24 hours, with PBMCs isolated through density gradient centrifugation. PBMCs intended for TCR sequencing were cryopreserved in liquid nitrogen and thawed later in a water bath at 37 degrees C. A purity of at least 90% was achieved for sorted or isolated CD4+, CD8+ and CD8+ TEMRA cells.

The CDR3 spans 14 residues, from the cysteine through the phenylalanine. The entry retains the CDR3 DNA only, 42 bases that are in frame from base 1. Relative to germline, V is 6 bases shorter and J is 3 bases shorter, with 12 bases between their ends. RNA was extracted using the RNeasy kit, and roughly 0.5 to 1 microgram was reverse transcribed with random hexamers. TCR beta CDR3 regions were amplified with the immunoSEQ multiplex PCR assay covering 54 Vbeta and 13 Jbeta segments. PCR amplification bias was corrected using a synthetic template baseline for primer optimization and computational correction. As for the original processing: Only productive sequences were kept, with reads annotated to V, D and J genes according to IMGT and analyzed in immunoSEQ Analyzer. Clonality was computed as one minus Shannon entropy normalized by log2 of the number of productive unique sequences. For each patient and control, public and private clones were evaluated among the 100 most prevalent clones. Clones were defined as Susac-specific if absent from the healthy and MS cohorts, from approximately 1,100 published viral clones and from other ImmuneACCESS disease sequences. TCRdb's own reprocessing of the public reads used fastp at Q25 and MiXCR and kept productive beta chains. Duplicate CDR3 protein sequences are folded into a single record with the most common DNA and genes. TCRdb, rather than the study authors, made the V and J calls. In this sample the table shows about 130,000 distinct CDR3 sequences, 90% to 95% of which occur a single time. The ten largest clones add up to 0.21% of the sample.

The data originate from a study of CD8 T cells in Susac syndrome (dated by TCRdb to between 2019 and 2020). At the level of the whole study: Of the Susac syndrome patients who were sequenced, about six had clinically active disease and eight were in clinical remission. At blood withdrawal, Susac syndrome patients were either therapy-naive, taking corticosteroids (in some cases with IVIg as well), or taking IVIg alone. Whether CD8+ T cell activation and differentiation in Susac syndrome was antigen driven was tested using repertoire sequencing. CD8+ T cell repertoire clonality was compared between more than 9 healthy donors, approximately 14 Susac syndrome patients and 15 or so multiple sclerosis patients.

What the work shows at the level of the full study, not this receptor alone: CD8+ repertoires in Susac syndrome showed clonal expansion, which was highest in CD8+ TEMRA cells and was greater in clinically active patients than in remitting patients. In the total CD8+ and CD8+ TEMRA repertoires, around 15 and five Susac-specific public clones, respectively, were identified. The number of individuals in the TCR sequencing and HLA analysis was acknowledged as relatively small.

Sequenced material: CD8+ T cells from PBMCs. This TCR was recovered from a human donor with Susac syndrome. The rearrangement combines TRBV12-3 or TRBV12-4 with TRBJ2-1, with TRBD1 as a weak D call on 6 bases. The CDR3 loop reads CASSPQTGYNEQFF. Here is the DNA: TGTGCCAGCAGCCCACAGACAGGCTACAATGAGCAGTTCTTC.